These 6 T cell receptor beta chains were all obtained from the same sample, sequenced in a study of blood T cell repertoires in COVID-19. Data came from immunoSEQ multiplex PCR; TCRdb stores just in-frame clones and leaves some out. The sample has more than 200,000 clones, about 85% seen once. Sequenced: PBMCs or T cells enriched from blood (not recorded which). Receptor source: a man aged 30 to 39 who had recovered from COVID-19.

The rearrangement links TRBV4-3 to TRBJ1-3; D call uncertain. Germline CDR1 LGHNA, CDR2 YSLEER. With 0 bases removed from V and 7 bases from J, the gap between germline ends came to 10 bases. CDR3 size: 14 residues. Here the CDR3 DNA reads TGCGCCAGCAGCCAAGATTTCGGGGTTAACACCATATATTTT. Its protein product is CASSQDFGVNTIYF.

The chain combines TRBV28 with TRBJ2-1; the D gene is possibly TRBD2 (7 bases). V was shortened by 4 bases and J by 12 bases, with 22 bases between the two germline ends. The CDR3 totals 15 residues. Looked up from germline, CDR1 is MDHEN and CDR2 is SYDVKM. Written as DNA, the CDR3 is TGTGCCAGCAGTTCCCTGGGGGGCGGGAGTAGGGTGCAGTTCTTC. It codes for CASSSLGGGSRVQFF.

This chain uses TRBV6-5 with TRBJ2-1, with 9 bases identical to TRBD1. Looked up from germline, CDR1 is MNHEY and CDR2 is SVGAGI. This CDR3 has 14 residues. V dropped 7 bases and J dropped 6; count of bases not matched to a gene: 7. The CDR3 region is CASTYRGLVNEQFF. DNA of the CDR3: TGTGCCAGCACGTACAGGGGGCTCGTCAATGAGCAGTTCTTC.

This clone was recorded a few times. Compared with germline, one end of the junction differs, possibly owing to a read error. Distinct nucleotide sequences in the sample also encode this CDR3. The chain carries TRBV7-4 and TRBJ1-5, with a tentative D call TRBD1 (6 bases). The CDR3 is 17 amino acids. CDR1 and CDR2 from the germline V gene are SGHVT and SQSDAQ. CDR3 sequence reads: CASSDGKGGGSNQPQHF. Written as DNA, the CDR3 is TGCGCCAGCAGCGACGGAAAAGGGGGGGGCAGCAATCAGCCCCAGCATTTT.

J is TRBJ2-1 and V is TRBV7-9, with D possibly matching TRBD2 (5 bases). V lost 4 bases and J 4 bases, leaving 17 bases between the germline ends. Per germline, CDR1 SEHNR and CDR2 FQNEAQ (reference sequence). The CDR3 is 16 amino acids. The CDR3 nucleotides are TGTGCCAGCAGCTCCCCCCTAGGGAGTAAGTACAATGAGCAGTTCTTC. This codes for CASSSPLGSKYNEQFF. Filled out from reference TRBV7-9 and TRBJ2-1, the complete variable domain reads DTGVSQNPRHKITKRGQNVTFRCDPISEHNRLYWYRQTLGQGPEFLTYFQNEAQLEKSRLLSDRFSAERPKGSFSTLEIQRTEQGDSAMYLCASSSPLGSKYNEQFFGPGTRLTVL.

The chain couples TRBV29-1 to TRBJ1-2, with a weak D call TRBD1 (5 bases). The CDR3 has 13 residues. V lost 1 base and J lost 6, with 12 bases in between. Germline loops: CDR1 SQVTM, CDR2 ANQGSEA. This CDR3 reads CSVEVQGRDGYTF. The CDR3 DNA follows: TGCAGCGTTGAAGTGCAGGGTCGGGATGGCTACACCTTC. Filled out from reference TRBV29-1 and TRBJ1-2, the complete variable domain reads SAVISQKPSRDICQRGTSLTIQCQVDSQVTMMFWYRQQPGQSLTLIATANQGSEATYESGFVIDKFPISRPNLTFSTLTVSNMSPEDSSIYLCSVEVQGRDGYTFGSGTRLTVV.